The rows below give T cell receptor beta chains drawn from one sample of a study of T cells after posttransplantation cyclophosphamide. Data came from immunoSEQ multiplex PCR; TCRdb stores just in-frame clones and leaves some out. The profile shows roughly 19,000 clones, 80% to 90% of them singletons. Sample: PBMCs, taken about 360 days after allogeneic stem cell transplant with calcineurin inhibitor and methotrexate. These receptors were collected from a female patient in her thirties or forties who received an allogeneic stem cell transplant from an unrelated donor, was CMV-positive, and had acute and chronic GVHD. Some of the T cells may derive from the graft donor. Both conserved end residues are part of each CDR3. Each record gives: J gene, D gene, V gene, clone size, CDR3 protein, CDR3 DNA. D genes are given only for firm matches. Only some rows state a clone size, as once, few, many or a class for expanded clones.

>TRBJ2-2|.|TRBV19|.
CASKTRNTGELFF
TGTGCCAGTAAAACTAGGAACACCGGGGAGCTGTTTTTT
>TRBJ2-1|.|TRBV30|.
CAWRTSFASSYNEQFF
TGTGCCTGGAGAACTAGTTTCGCGAGCTCCTACAATGAGCAGTTCTTC
>TRBJ2-1|TRBD1|TRBV14|.
CASSRQGWTTEQFF
TGTGCCAGCAGCCGACAGGGGTGGACAACTGAGCAGTTCTTC
>TRBJ2-1|TRBD2|TRBV10-3|.
CAISDSGLAEVGEQFF
TGTGCCATCAGTGATTCGGGACTAGCGGAGGTTGGGGAGCAGTTCTTC
>TRBJ2-3|.|TRBV7-2|.
CASSELTDTQYF
TGTGCCAGCAGCGAACTTACAGATACGCAGTATTTT
>TRBJ2-3|.|TRBV5-1|.
CASSGGAGIVTDTQYF
TGCGCCAGCAGCGGGGGCGCTGGGATCGTCACAGATACGCAGTATTTT
>TRBJ2-2|TRBD1|TRBV6-1|.
CASSPGQMNTGELFF
TGTGCCAGCAGTCCGGGACAGATGAACACCGGGGAGCTGTTTTTT
>TRBJ1-5|.|TRBV30|.
CAWIQVTNQPQHF
TGTGCCTGGATACAGGTCACAAATCAGCCCCAGCATTTT
>TRBJ2-5|.|TRBV27|.
CASSLGQTQYF
TGTGCCAGCAGTTTGGGGCAGACCCAGTACTTC
>TRBJ1-3|.|TRBV6-5|.
CASRRDPADTIYF
TGTGCCAGCAGGCGGGACCCGGCGGACACCATATATTTT
>TRBJ1-2|.|TRBV30|.
CAWSQDTWDGYTF
TGTGCCTGGAGTCAAGACACCTGGGATGGCTACACCTTC
>TRBJ2-7|TRBD1|TRBV27|.
CASGQGDGLSEQYF
TGTGCCAGCGGCCAGGGGGACGGGCTTAGCGAGCAGTACTTC
>TRBJ2-3|TRBD2|TRBV7-9|once
CASRPGLTTDTQYF
TGTGCCAGCAGACCGGGACTAACCACAGATACGCAGTATTTT
>TRBJ2-2|TRBD2|TRBV27|.
CASSPTVAGAGELFF
TGTGCCAGCAGTCCCACCGTAGCGGGAGCCGGGGAGCTGTTTTTT
>TRBJ2-1|.|TRBV19|.
CASTPTPLGNEQFF
TGTGCCAGTACCCCGACACCATTGGGCAATGAGCAGTTCTTC
>TRBJ2-2|.|TRBV5-1|.
CASSLGKMATGELFF
TGCGCCAGCAGCTTGGGTAAGATGGCCACCGGGGAGCTGTTTTTT
>TRBJ2-1|.|TRBV7-6|.
CASSRGASNEQFF
TGTGCCAGCAGTCGCGGGGCAAGCAATGAGCAGTTCTTC
>TRBJ2-5|.|TRBV4-1|.
CASSPGETQYF
TGCGCCAGCAGCCCCGGTGAGACCCAGTACTTC
>TRBJ2-5|.|TRBV6-1|.
CASSLTRETQYF
TGTGCCAGCAGTTTAACCCGGGAGACCCAGTACTTC
>TRBJ2-1|.|TRBV5-4|.
CASSLTSYNEQFF
TGTGCCAGCAGCTTGACTAGCTACAATGAGCAGTTCTTC
>TRBJ2-5|.|TRBV5-4|once
CASSLHTGIGTQYF
TGTGCCAGCAGCCTGCACACAGGGATCGGGACCCAGTACTTC
>TRBJ2-7|TRBD1|TRBV2|.
CASGRDSSYEQYF
TGTGCCAGCGGACGGGACAGCTCCTACGAGCAGTACTTC
>TRBJ2-1|.|TRBV9|.
CASSETNSYSYNEQFF
TGTGCCAGCAGCGAAACTAACTCTTACTCCTACAATGAGCAGTTCTTC
>TRBJ2-1|TRBD2|TRBV9|once
CASSVELAGSYNEQFF
TGTGCCAGCAGCGTAGAACTAGCGGGATCTTACAATGAGCAGTTCTTC
>TRBJ1-2|TRBD1|TRBV4-3|.
CASSRGQGAMDGYTF
TGCGCCAGCAGCCGCGGACAGGGGGCGATGGATGGCTACACCTTC
>TRBJ1-2|.|TRBV9|.
CASSVGGQSGYTF
TGTGCCAGCAGCGTAGGAGGTCAGAGTGGCTACACCTTC
>TRBJ2-7|.|TRBV2|.
CASSAQATYEQYF
TGTGCCAGCAGTGCCCAGGCGACCTACGAGCAGTACTTC
>TRBJ1-5|.|TRBV11-2|.
CASSRGAGQPQHF
TGTGCCAGCAGCCGGGGGGCTGGACAGCCCCAGCATTTT
>TRBJ1-4|.|TRBV9|.
CASSVGGGVNEKLFF
TGTGCCAGCAGCGTAGGGGGGGGTGTCAATGAAAAACTGTTTTTT
>TRBJ1-1|.|TRBV11-1|once
CASSLKNQGNTEAFF
TGTGCCAGCAGCCTCAAGAATCAGGGGAACACTGAAGCTTTCTTT
>TRBJ2-1|.|TRBV12-5|.
CASGSSTGFETYNEQFF
TGTGCTAGTGGTTCCTCCACAGGATTTGAGACCTACAATGAGCAGTTCTTC
>TRBJ1-5|TRBD1|TRBV7-2|once
CASSTDRDQPQHF
TGTGCCAGCAGCACGGACAGGGATCAGCCCCAGCATTTT
>TRBJ1-5|.|TRBV27|.
CASSFSSANQPQHF
TGTGCCAGCAGCTTTTCGAGCGCTAATCAGCCCCAGCATTTT
>TRBJ1-2|.|TRBV19|.
CASSISVKGSYGYTF
TGTGCCAGTAGTATTTCAGTTAAAGGGAGCTATGGCTACACCTTC
>TRBJ2-1|TRBD2|TRBV30|.
CAWSGRLAGYNEQFF
TGTGCCTGGAGTGGGCGGCTAGCGGGCTACAATGAGCAGTTCTTC
>TRBJ2-4|TRBD2|TRBV7-9|.
CASSLVAGLAKNIQYF
TGTGCCAGCAGCTTAGTAGCGGGACTAGCCAAAAACATTCAGTACTTC
>TRBJ2-1|TRBD2|TRBV9|.
CASSPSGSGSDEQFF
TGTGCCAGCAGCCCCAGCGGTAGCGGGAGCGATGAGCAGTTCTTC
>TRBJ2-7|TRBD2|TRBV6-1|.
CASSDLAGGRWYEQYF
TGTGCCAGCAGTGATTTGGCGGGGGGGCGCTGGTACGAGCAGTACTTC
>TRBJ2-3|.|TRBV4-3|.
CASSQETRPTDTQYF
TGCGCCAGCAGCCAAGAAACGAGGCCCACAGATACGCAGTATTTT
>TRBJ1-1|.|TRBV14|.
CASSQDMGANTEAFF
TGTGCCAGCAGCCAAGATATGGGGGCGAACACTGAAGCTTTCTTT